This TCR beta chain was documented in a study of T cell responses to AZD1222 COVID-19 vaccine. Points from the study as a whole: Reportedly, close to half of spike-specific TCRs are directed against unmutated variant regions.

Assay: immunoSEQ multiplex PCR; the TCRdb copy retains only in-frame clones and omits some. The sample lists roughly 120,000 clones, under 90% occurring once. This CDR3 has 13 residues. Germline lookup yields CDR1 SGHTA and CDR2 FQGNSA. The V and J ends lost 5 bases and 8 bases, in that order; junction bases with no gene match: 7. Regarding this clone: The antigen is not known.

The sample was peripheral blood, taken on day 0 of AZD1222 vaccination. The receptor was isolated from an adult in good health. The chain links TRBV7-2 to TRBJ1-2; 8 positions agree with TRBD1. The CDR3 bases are TGTGCCAGCAGCCCCGGACAGGGAGAGGGCTACACCTTC. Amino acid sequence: CASSPGQGEGYTF.